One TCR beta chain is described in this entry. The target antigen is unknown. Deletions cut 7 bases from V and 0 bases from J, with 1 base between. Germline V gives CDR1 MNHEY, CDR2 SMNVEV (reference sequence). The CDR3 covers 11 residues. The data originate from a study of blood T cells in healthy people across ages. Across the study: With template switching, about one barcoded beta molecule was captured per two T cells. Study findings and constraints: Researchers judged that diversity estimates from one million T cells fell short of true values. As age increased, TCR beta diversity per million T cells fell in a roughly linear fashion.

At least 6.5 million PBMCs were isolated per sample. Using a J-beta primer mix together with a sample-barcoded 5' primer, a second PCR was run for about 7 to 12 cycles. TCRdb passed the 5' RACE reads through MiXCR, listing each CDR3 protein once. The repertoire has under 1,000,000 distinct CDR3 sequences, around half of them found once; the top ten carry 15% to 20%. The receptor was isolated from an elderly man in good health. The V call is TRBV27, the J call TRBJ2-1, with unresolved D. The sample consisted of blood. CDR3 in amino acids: CASNSYNEQFF. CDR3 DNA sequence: TGTGCCAGCAACTCCTACAATGAGCAGTTCTTC.